One sample yielded the 14 T cell receptor beta chains listed below, sequenced in a study of human T cells and chemical hapten exposure. TCRdb fed the RACE reads into MiXCR, producing one record per CDR3 protein. The repertoire includes a few hundred thousand distinct CDR3 sequences, over 6% of them detected once, and about 5.6% sits in the top ten. The time point is: patch test 2, 6 weeks after DPC sensitization. Stated treatment: therapeutic diphenylcyclopropenone sensitization with weekly scalp DPC. The sequences come from whole blood, collected in connection with sensitization to the hapten diphenylcyclopropenone (DPC). Receptors originate from a woman in her late teens or twenties with alopecia areata. Some clones in this sample may be carry-over from other donors' samples.

The J gene is TRBJ2-7, the V gene TRBV3-1, with 7 positions matching TRBD1. CDR3 length equals 15 residues. Germline-derived CDR1 and CDR2 are LGHDT and YNNKEL (reference sequence). The J segment lost 2 bases and the V segment lost 4 bases, leaving 8 bases of the junction unmatched. As DNA, the CDR3 is TGTGCCAGCAGCCTTGGACAGGTAGTTCCCTACGAGCAGTACTTC. Its translation: CASSLGQVVPYEQYF.

This clonotype was observed many times. A much larger clone lies one base from this, so it may be a read error. The V gene is TRBV7-2, the J gene TRBJ1-2; maybe TRBD1 (6 bases). V shed 1 base and J shed 5 bases, with 11 bases lying between them. This CDR3 comprises 14 residues. Germline CDR1 SGHTA, CDR2 FQGNSA. The CDR3 sequence: CASSLDGGAYGYTF. The DNA for the CDR3 is TGTGCCAGCAGCTTAGATGGGGGGGCGTATGGCTACACCTTC.

Many counts were recorded for this clonotype. The chain has TRBV7-2 and TRBJ2-6; D not certain. V lost 4 bases to trimming and J lost 7 bases, with 17 bases between them. Germline CDR1 is SGHTA and CDR2 is FQGNSA. This CDR3 is built from 16 residues. The CDR3 region is CASSSQSIVSANVLTF. Written as DNA, the CDR3 is TGTGCCAGCAGCTCCCAGTCGATCGTGTCTGCCAACGTCCTGACTTTC.

This clonotype showed up many times. CDR3 nucleotide sequence: TGTGCCAGCAGCCGTGTCACGCATGAAGCTTTCTTT. Translated: CASSRVTHEAFF. V gene TRBV7-2 combines with J gene TRBJ1-1; D is uncertain. This CDR3 is 12 amino acids long. V was pared by 5 bases and J by 7 bases, with 11 bases between. Germline CDR1 and CDR2: SGHTA and FQGNSA.

This clonotype appeared a few times. V is TRBV7-2 and J is TRBJ1-2; 8 nucleotides line up with TRBD1. The CDR3 sequence is 13 residues long. From germline, CDR1 is SGHTA and CDR2 FQGNSA. V lost 4 bases to trimming and J lost 7 bases; unmatched junction nucleotides: 5. The CDR3 here is CASSSWTGTGYTF. The CDR3 DNA reads TGTGCCAGCAGCTCCTGGACAGGGACTGGCTACACCTTC.

Many counts were recorded for this clonotype. The chain carries TRBV12-3 or TRBV12-4 and TRBJ2-1, with 8 bases matching TRBD2. The CDR3 runs to 14 residues. V lost 8 bases, J lost 0 bases, and 3 bases stayed unmatched. CDR3 residues: CASRGGSSYNEQFF. In DNA form, the CDR3 reads TGTGCCAGCCGCGGGGGGAGCTCCTACAATGAGCAGTTCTTC.

This clonotype was counted at least ten times. The CDR3 protein is CASSYHPGRDTEAFF. The CDR3, as DNA: TGTGCCAGCAGTTACCACCCAGGGCGGGACACTGAAGCTTTCTTT. The chain combines TRBV6-2 or TRBV6-3 with TRBJ1-1; tentatively, D is TRBD1 (5 bases). Trimming cost V 2 bases and J 3 bases, with 13 bases left between them. The germline V gene has CDR1 MNHEY and CDR2 SVGEGT. The CDR3 is 15 residues long.

The J gene is TRBJ2-5, the V gene TRBV6-5, with TRBD2 matching over 8 bases. The CDR3 is 14 residues long. CDR1 MNHEY and CDR2 SVGAGI come from the germline V gene. V lost 6 bases and J lost 5; bases outside the gene matches: 8. CDR3 in DNA: TGTGCCAGCAGCCCTAGCGGGTCAGGGGAGACCCAGTACTTC. Its protein product is CASSPSGSGETQYF.

This clonotype was seen ten or more times. The rearrangement joins TRBV5-1 to TRBJ1-1; TRBD1 might be the D (6 bases). The CDR3 is made up of 16 amino acids. The V and J ends lost 4 bases and 4 bases respectively, with 20 bases between them. Germline V gene lookup returns CDR1 SGHRS and CDR2 YFSETQ. The CDR3 loop reads CASSPLTGAGGTEAFF. In nucleotides, the CDR3 is TGCGCCAGCAGCCCACTCACGGGGGCTGGGGGCACTGAAGCTTTCTTT.

In its sample, this clonotype was seen a few times. This chain links TRBV7-9 with TRBJ2-5, with a tentative D call TRBD1 (5 bases). The germline gives CDR1 SEHNR, CDR2 FQNEAQ (reference sequence). V lost 1 base and J 4 bases, leaving 13 bases between the germline ends. This CDR3 comprises 15 residues. The CDR3 bases are TGTGCCAGCAGCTTAGAGCCAGGGTCTGCAGAGACCCAGTACTTC. Amino acids: CASSLEPGSAETQYF.

Comments on this clonotype: The junction shows a germline mismatch at one end, possibly a read error. The chain recombines TRBV7-7 with TRBJ1-4, with a possible D match to TRBD1 (5 bases). This CDR3 spans 13 amino acids. Per germline, CDR1 SSHAT and CDR2 FNYEAQ (reference sequence). DNA for the CDR3: TGTGCTAGCAGCTTGGGGGTAGGGGAAAAACTGTTTTTT. Translated, it gives CASSLGVGEKLFF.

This clonotype came up many times. V usage is TRBV7-2 and J usage is TRBJ1-2; TRBD1 is a possible D gene (5 bases). Trimming removed 1 base at V and 4 bases at J, with 10 bases between. Germline V lookup: CDR1 SGHTA, CDR2 FQGNSA. The CDR3 is 14 amino acids. The CDR3 DNA is TGTGCCAGCAGCTTAGGTGGACACTTCTATGGCTACACCTTC. Amino acid sequence: CASSLGGHFYGYTF.

This chain uses TRBV25-1 with TRBJ2-3; 8 nucleotides agree with TRBD2. This CDR3 comprises 16 residues. Germline V lookup: CDR1 MGHDK, CDR2 SYGVNS. V dropped 3 bases and J dropped 4; count of bases not matched to a gene: 9. The CDR3 here is CASSDGSGGTADTQYF. The CDR3 DNA sequence: TGTGCCAGCAGTGACGGAAGCGGGGGTACGGCAGATACGCAGTATTTT.

This chain joins TRBV7-8 and TRBJ1-3, with 8 bases aligning to TRBD1. Per the germline V gene, CDR1 is SGHVS and CDR2 is FQNEAQ. This CDR3 is 17 amino acids long. Germline trimming cut 5 bases from V and 1 base from J; bases unmatched to any gene: 10. The CDR3 coding sequence is TGTGCCAGCAGCCCCGTCGGGACAGGTGTTTCTGGAAACACCATATATTTT. This encodes CASSPVGTGVSGNTIYF.